Here is one T cell receptor beta chain with its context. The data were taken from a study of blood T cell repertoires in COVID-19. Study summary: Collection of acute and convalescent COVID-19 samples took place in the United States, Italy and Spain. The cDNA or gDNA used as material had been derived from T cells, B-cell-depleted T cells, or PBMCs.

Original processing methods: Reference gene primer amplification yielded estimated nucleated cell counts. TCRdb keeps only in-frame clones here, not all; method: immunoSEQ multiplex PCR. V, J and clone size reflect that table, while D and trimming were determined from the DNA. The table lists tens of thousands of clones, around 80% of them singletons. Sequencing input: peripheral blood. This receptor was obtained from a man between 60 and 75 years old with acute or convalescent COVID-19.

CDR3 loop: CASSLEGRGYGYTF. DNA of the CDR3: TGTGCCAGCAGCTTGGAGGGGAGGGGCTATGGCTACACCTTC. V is TRBV5-4 and J is TRBJ1-2; a weak D match, TRBD1 (5 bases). V lost 0 bases and J 4 bases, leaving 10 bases between the germline ends. There are 14 residues in the CDR3. Germline V lookup: CDR1 SGHNT, CDR2 YYREEE (reference sequence).